This T cell receptor (beta chain) was observed in a study of monozygotic twins with cystic fibrosis. Study background: With about 15 PCR cycles, barcoded libraries came from 3 to 3.5 micrograms of fragmented DNA.

Germline trimming cut 5 bases from V and 6 bases from J; bases unmatched to any gene: 5. This CDR3 contains 13 residues. In germline, CDR1 is SEHNR, CDR2 FQNEAQ (reference sequence). Study-wide results and limits: Shared CDR3 numbers were not associated with age, concordance or severity. V usage most resembled the co-twin in 13 of 16 pairs. Nucleotide-identical clonotype sharing was significantly higher within monozygotic CF twin pairs than between unrelated CF individuals.

Assay: immunoSEQ multiplex PCR; the TCRdb copy retains only in-frame clones and omits some. Among roughly 13,000 clones, about 93% were seen once, and the ten largest hold less than 10%. Of note for this clone: As yet, its antigen is unknown.

The sequence was obtained from a girl aged 2-10 years with cystic fibrosis. The chain carries TRBV7-9 and TRBJ2-7; 9 bases agree with TRBD1. The sequenced sample consisted of blood. DNA of the CDR3: TGTGCCAGCAGCACCGGGACAGGGAGCGAGCAGTACTTC. Translating it yields CASSTGTGSEQYF.